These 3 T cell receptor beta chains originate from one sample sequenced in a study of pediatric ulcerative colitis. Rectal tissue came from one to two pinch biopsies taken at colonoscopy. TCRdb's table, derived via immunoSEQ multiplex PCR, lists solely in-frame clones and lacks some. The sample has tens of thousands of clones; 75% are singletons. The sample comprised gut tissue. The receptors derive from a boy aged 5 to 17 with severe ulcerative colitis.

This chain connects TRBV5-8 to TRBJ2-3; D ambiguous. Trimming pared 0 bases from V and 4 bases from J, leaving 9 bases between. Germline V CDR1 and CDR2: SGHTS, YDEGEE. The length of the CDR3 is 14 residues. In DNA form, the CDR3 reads TGTGCCAGCAGCTTGGTGCGGTACTCAGATACGCAGTATTTT. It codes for CASSLVRYSDTQYF.

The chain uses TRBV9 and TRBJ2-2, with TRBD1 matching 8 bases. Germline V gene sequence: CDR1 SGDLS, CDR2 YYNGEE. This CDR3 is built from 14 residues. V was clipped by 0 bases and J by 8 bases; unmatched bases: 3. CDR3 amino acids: CASSVVTGAGELFF. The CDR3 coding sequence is TGTGCCAGCAGCGTAGTGACAGGGGCTGGGGAGCTGTTTTTT.

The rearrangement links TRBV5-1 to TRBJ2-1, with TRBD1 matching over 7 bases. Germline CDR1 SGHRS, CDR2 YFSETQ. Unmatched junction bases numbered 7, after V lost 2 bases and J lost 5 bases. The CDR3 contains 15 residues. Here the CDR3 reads CASSFLPQGDNEQFF. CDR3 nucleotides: TGCGCCAGCAGCTTCTTACCCCAGGGGGACAATGAGCAGTTCTTC.